Included here is one T cell receptor (beta chain) sequence, with context. In the original workflow: Nucleated cell number was recorded as an estimate derived from reference gene primer amplification. Using immunoSEQ multiplex PCR, the repertoire was profiled, and TCRdb retains in-frame clones only, with some absent. V, J and clone size were drawn from that table, and D and trimming were deduced from the DNA. This repertoire shows 190,000 or so clones, around 88% found once; its top ten account for under 4.5%. This sample stems from a study of blood T cell repertoires in COVID-19. The wider study: From T cells, B-cell-depleted T cells, or PBMCs came the material, which was cDNA or gDNA.

V was cut by 4 bases and J by 4 bases, with 13 bases left in between. Looked up from germline, CDR1 is PRHDT and CDR2 is FYEKMQ (reference sequence). The CDR3 runs 14 residues. The TCR originated in a woman under 40 with acute or convalescent COVID-19. The chain combines TRBV13 with TRBJ1-2; D remains ambiguous. The sequencing sample was made of peripheral blood. DNA for the CDR3: TGTGCCAGCAGCTCAATGGCCGGCGGCTATGGCTACACCTTC. Protein: CASSSMAGGYGYTF.